The 20 T cell receptor beta chains listed next were all sequenced from one sample in a study of metastatic and nonmetastatic thyroid tumors (dated by TCRdb to 2020 to 2022). Before undergoing thyroid surgery, none of the patients had been given any kind of treatment. The protocol used for the library was PCR. The instrument given in TCRdb is Illumina HiSeq 4000. TCRdb reprocessing: public reads trimmed at Q25 with fastp, clones called with MiXCR, in-frame beta chains kept. The sample profile shows about 6,500 clones; about 18% of them were found once. The ten largest make up around 24% of the sample. Sequenced material: adjacent normal tissue. These receptors were collected from a male donor with papillary thyroid cancer or a benign thyroid nodule (not recorded which). Some clones in this sample may be carry-over from other donors' samples.

This clone has just a few counts. The V call is TRBV11-2, the J call TRBJ2-3; D not certain. Germline-derived CDR1 and CDR2 are SGHAT and FQNNGV. Trimming removed 3 bases from V and 6 bases from J, with 13 bases in between. This CDR3 region has 14 residues. DNA of the CDR3: TGTGCCAGCAGCTTCAAACCCGACCTCGATACGCAGTATTTT. Translation gives CASSFKPDLDTQYF. The full variable domain, with the rest looked up from reference TRBV11-2 and TRBJ2-3, is EAGVAQSPRYKIIEKRQSVAFWCNPISGHATLYWYQQILGQGPKLLIQFQNNGVVDDSQLPKDRFSAERLKGVDSTLKIQPAKLEDSAVYLCASSFKPDLDTQYFGPGTRLTVL.

J is TRBJ2-5 and V is TRBV5-1; no reliable D call. The CDR3 totals 14 residues. CDR1 is SGHRS, CDR2 YFSETQ, per germline. The germline V and J ends were trimmed by 0 bases and 2 bases, with 8 bases remaining between them. CDR3: CASSLDIPQETQYF. CDR3 bases: TGCGCCAGCAGCTTGGACATCCCACAAGAGACCCAGTACTTC.

The genes are TRBV12-3 or TRBV12-4 and TRBJ2-1; 10 nucleotides align to TRBD2. The CDR3 is made up of 15 amino acids. V shed 1 base and J 8 bases; nucleotides not matched to a gene: 5. CDR3: CASSLGLAGWDEQFF. Written as DNA, the CDR3 is TGTGCCAGCAGTTTAGGACTAGCGGGTTGGGATGAGCAGTTCTTC.

This clone showed up many times. The chain links TRBV11-1 to TRBJ2-1; 10 nucleotides line up with TRBD1. V trimming: 3 bases; J trimming: 8 bases; junction bases outside the gene matches: 10. Germline CDR1 and CDR2: SGHAT and FQDESV (reference sequence). CDR3 length: 16 amino acids. This CDR3 reads CASSLDRDRGSDEQFF. The DNA of the CDR3 is TGTGCCAGCAGCTTGGACCGGGACAGGGGATCGGATGAGCAGTTCTTC.

There are a few counts of this clone. The gene calls are TRBV10-1 and TRBJ2-3; 10 bases map to TRBD2. CDR1 WNHNN and CDR2 SYGVQD come from the germline V gene (reference sequence). J was trimmed by 1 base and V by 4 bases; bases with no gene match: 2. There are 15 residues in the CDR3. The CDR3 sequence is CASSGGTSGTDTQYF. CDR3 nucleotides: TGCGCCAGCAGTGGGGGGACTAGCGGCACAGATACGCAGTATTTT.

In this sample, this clone turned up a few times. Lacking the conserved final phenylalanine or tryptophan, this CDR3 likely reflects a read error. V and J are TRBV27 and TRBJ2-1; TRBD2 agrees at 13 bases. Germline V gene sequence: CDR1 MNHEY, CDR2 SMNVEV (reference sequence). The ends lost 10 bases at V and 5 bases at J; junction bases unmatched: 14. The CDR3 runs to 17 residues. The CDR3 nucleotides read TGTGCCAACAGCCCCCTCCAAGGACTAGCGGGGGACAATGAGCAGTTCCTC. Its protein product is CANSPLQGLAGDNEQFL.

The chain employs TRBV28 and TRBJ2-7; 9 nucleotides line up with TRBD1. This CDR3 has 15 residues. The germline gives CDR1 MDHEN, CDR2 SYDVKM. Trimming at V came to 4 bases and at J to 4 bases, leaving 8 bases not matched to a gene. The CDR3, as DNA: TGTGCCAGCAGTTCCGAGGGGACAGGGAGGTACGAGCAGTACTTC. This translates into CASSSEGTGRYEQYF.

There are a few counts of this clone. The rearrangement links TRBV6-1 to TRBJ1-1; 7 bases map to TRBD1. CDR3 length equals 15 residues. J lost 6 bases, V lost 10 bases, and 17 bases had no gene match. Germline values: CDR1 MNHNS, CDR2 SASEGT. The CDR3 sequence is CATEPRAGGKAEAFF. The CDR3 coding sequence is TGTGCCACCGAACCTAGAGCAGGGGGTAAGGCTGAAGCTTTCTTT.

In regard to this clone: Germline and junction disagree at one end, which may indicate a read error. The V call is TRBV7-2, the J call TRBJ2-7; TRBD2 matches at 9 bases. The germline V gene has CDR1 SGHTA and CDR2 FQGNSA. CDR3 length: 15 residues. The CDR3 spells CASSLEGAGGQEQLF. The CDR3 coding sequence is TGTGCCAGCAGCCTAGAGGGAGCGGGAGGTCAAGAGCAGTTGTTC.

The V and J genes are TRBV7-9 and TRBJ1-1; D gene ambiguous. Germline loops: CDR1 SEHNR, CDR2 FQNEAQ (reference sequence). The CDR3 totals 12 residues. Trimming stripped 3 bases from V and 4 bases from J, with 6 bases between. The CDR3 region is CASSLTPTEAFF. For the CDR3, the DNA is TGTGCCAGCAGCTTGACCCCCACTGAAGCTTTCTTT.

CDR3 amino acids: CSARDRGFASGLYNEQFF. The CDR3 nucleotides read TGCAGTGCTCGCGACAGGGGTTTTGCTAGCGGGTTATACAATGAGCAGTTCTTC. This rearrangement joins TRBV20-1 to TRBJ2-1; perhaps D is TRBD1 or TRBD2 (8 bases each). This CDR3 has 18 residues. Trimming took off 5 bases at V and 4 bases at J, with 27 bases between the two ends. Germline V lookup: CDR1 DFQATT, CDR2 SNEGSKA (reference sequence).

This clone came up many times. The chain couples TRBV6-5 to TRBJ1-3; 9 nucleotides align to TRBD1. The CDR3 is made up of 16 amino acids. The germline gives CDR1 MNHEY, CDR2 SVGAGI. The V and J ends lost 0 bases and 4 bases, in that order; junction bases with no gene match: 4. The CDR3 DNA follows: TGTGCCAGCAGTTACTCCGGGACAGGGATAGGAAACACCATATATTTT. Translation: CASSYSGTGIGNTIYF.

The chain links TRBV28 to TRBJ2-7; D unclear. CDR1 and CDR2 from the germline V gene are MDHEN and SYDVKM. The CDR3 is 14 residues long. Trimming took 1 base from V and 3 from J, leaving 10 bases between them. The CDR3 DNA is TGTGCCAGCAGTTTATCTACGATAAACTACGAGCAGTACGTC. Its translation: CASSLSTINYEQYV.

This rearrangement joins TRBV20-1 to TRBJ1-2; D call uncertain. Germline V gene data show CDR1 as DFQATT and CDR2 as SNEGSKA (reference sequence). CDR3 length equals 15 residues. The V end was cut by 6 bases, the J end by 4 bases, with 21 bases between. The CDR3 nucleotides are TGCAGTGCCACCACCGGGATGATAAATTCCTATGGCTACACCTTC. Translating gives CSATTGMINSYGYTF.

V is TRBV20-1 and J is TRBJ2-1; D not certain. CDR3 length: 13 residues. V was trimmed by 0 bases and J by 3 bases, leaving 6 bases between them. The germline gives CDR1 DFQATT, CDR2 SNEGSKA (reference sequence). The CDR3 DNA reads as TGCAGTGCTAGAGATCCCAGCTACAATGAGCAGTTCTTC. Translated: CSARDPSYNEQFF.

This clone appeared many times. J is TRBJ2-5 and V is TRBV7-9; D is unclear. The CDR3 consists of 14 residues. V lost 5 bases and J lost 4, with 14 bases in between. CDR1 and CDR2 from the germline V gene are SEHNR and FQNEAQ (reference sequence). CDR3 bases: TGTGCCAGCAGCCCCTGGACGGACGCAGAGACCCAGTACTTC. This gives the protein CASSPWTDAETQYF.

This clone has a single count. CDR3 bases: TGCGCCAGCAGCTTGGGCAGCATGAACACTGAAGCTTTCTTT. It specifies CASSLGSMNTEAFF. The J gene is TRBJ1-1, the V gene TRBV5-1, with unresolved D. This CDR3 comprises 14 residues. Trimming took 0 bases from V and 0 from J, leaving 6 bases between them. Per germline, CDR1 SGHRS and CDR2 YFSETQ.

The chain couples TRBV29-1 to TRBJ2-7, with a tentative D call TRBD1 (6 bases). V lost 6 bases, J lost 0 bases, and 18 bases lay in between. Germline-derived CDR1 and CDR2 are SQVTM and ANQGSEA. CDR3 length: 15 residues. The CDR3 sequence is CSVSKRTASSYEQYF. In nucleotides, the CDR3 is TGCAGCGTCTCGAAAAGGACAGCGAGCTCCTACGAGCAGTACTTC.

The V call is TRBV27, the J call TRBJ1-1; a weak D match, TRBD1 (6 bases). This CDR3 region has 17 residues. The germline V and J ends were trimmed by 1 base and 4 bases, with 19 bases remaining between them. Germline CDR1 is MNHEY and CDR2 is SMNVEV (reference sequence). As DNA, the CDR3 is TGTGCCAGCAGTTTATTTTTTCAGGGGACCTCTATCACTGAAGCTTTCTTT. Amino acid sequence: CASSLFFQGTSITEAFF.

This clone is termed medium-sized (0.01 to 0.1%). The chain has TRBV19 and TRBJ1-2, with 8 bases identical to TRBD1. This CDR3 region has 15 residues. CDR1 is LNHDA, CDR2 SQIVND, per germline (reference sequence). With 4 bases clipped from V and 4 bases from J, the junction kept 8 bases outside the gene matches. CDR3 nucleotides: TGTGCCAGTAGTAATGGGCCGGGACAGGCCTATGGCTACACCTTC. Protein product: CASSNGPGQAYGYTF.